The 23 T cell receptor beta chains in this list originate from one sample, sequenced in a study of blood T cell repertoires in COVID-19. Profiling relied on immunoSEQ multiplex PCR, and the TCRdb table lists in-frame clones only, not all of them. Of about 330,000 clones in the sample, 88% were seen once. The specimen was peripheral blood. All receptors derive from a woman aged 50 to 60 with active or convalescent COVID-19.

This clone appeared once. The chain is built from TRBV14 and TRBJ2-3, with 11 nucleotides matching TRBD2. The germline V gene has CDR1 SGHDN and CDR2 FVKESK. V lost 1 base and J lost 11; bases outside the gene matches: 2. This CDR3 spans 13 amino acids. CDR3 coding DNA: TGTGCCAGCAGCCAAGTCCTAGCGGGGGGGCAGTATTTT. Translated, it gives CASSQVLAGGQYF.

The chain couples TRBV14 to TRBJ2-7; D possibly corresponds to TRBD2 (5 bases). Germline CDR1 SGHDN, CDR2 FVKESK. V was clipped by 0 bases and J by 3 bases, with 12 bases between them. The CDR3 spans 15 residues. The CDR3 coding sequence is TGTGCCAGCAGCCAAGATTCAGTGAGGGTCTACGAGCAGTACTTC. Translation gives CASSQDSVRVYEQYF. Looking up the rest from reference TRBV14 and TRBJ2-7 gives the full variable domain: EAGVTQFPSHSVIEKGQTVTLRCDPISGHDNLYWYRRVMGKEIKFLLHFVKESKQDESGMPNNRFLAERTGGTYSTLKVQPAELEDSGVYFCASSQDSVRVYEQYFGPGTRLTVT.

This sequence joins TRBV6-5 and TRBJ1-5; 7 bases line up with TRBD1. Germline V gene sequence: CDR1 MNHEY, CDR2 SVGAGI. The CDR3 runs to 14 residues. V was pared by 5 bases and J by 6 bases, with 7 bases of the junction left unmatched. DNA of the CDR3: TGTGCCAGCAGTCTTGGGGCAGGGGGTCAGCCCCAGCATTTT. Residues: CASSLGAGGQPQHF.

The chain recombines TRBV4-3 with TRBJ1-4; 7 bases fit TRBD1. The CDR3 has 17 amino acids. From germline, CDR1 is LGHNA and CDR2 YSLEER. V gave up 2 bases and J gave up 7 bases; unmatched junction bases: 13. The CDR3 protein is CASSQNPDRVGSEKLFF. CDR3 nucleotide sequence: TGCGCCAGCAGCCAAAACCCCGACAGGGTTGGGAGTGAAAAACTGTTTTTT.

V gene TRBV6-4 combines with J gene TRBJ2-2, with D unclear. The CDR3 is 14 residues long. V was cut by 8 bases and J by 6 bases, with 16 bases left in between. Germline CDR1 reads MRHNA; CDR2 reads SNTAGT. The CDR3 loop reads CASASEVAAGELFF. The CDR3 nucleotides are TGTGCCAGCGCATCGGAAGTAGCCGCCGGGGAGCTGTTTTTT.

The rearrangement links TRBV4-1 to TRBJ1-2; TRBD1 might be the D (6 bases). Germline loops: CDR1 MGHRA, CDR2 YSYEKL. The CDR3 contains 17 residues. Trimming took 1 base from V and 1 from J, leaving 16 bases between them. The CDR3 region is CASSQGLGQTSNYGYTF. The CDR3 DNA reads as TGCGCCAGCAGCCAAGGACTCGGACAGACGAGTAACTATGGCTACACCTTC.

CDR3 in DNA: TGCAGCGTTCTGACAGGGGGTAACATTCAGTACTTC. Protein: CSVLTGGNIQYF. V gene TRBV29-1 combines with J gene TRBJ2-4; 9 positions agree with TRBD1. CDR3 length: 12 residues. With 5 bases clipped from V and 7 bases from J, the junction kept 3 bases outside the gene matches. Looked up from germline, CDR1 is SQVTM and CDR2 is ANQGSEA. Full variable domain (outside the CDR3, taken from reference TRBV29-1 and TRBJ2-4): SAVISQKPSRDICQRGTSLTIQCQVDSQVTMMFWYRQQPGQSLTLIATANQGSEATYESGFVIDKFPISRPNLTFSTLTVSNMSPEDSSIYLCSVLTGGNIQYFGAGTRLSVL.

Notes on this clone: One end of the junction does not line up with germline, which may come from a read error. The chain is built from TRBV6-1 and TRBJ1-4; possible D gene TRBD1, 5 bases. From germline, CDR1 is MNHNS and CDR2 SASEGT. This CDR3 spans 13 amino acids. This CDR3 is CASRDRYNEKLFF. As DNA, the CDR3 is TGTGCCAGCCGTGACAGATACAATGAAAAACTGTTTTTT.

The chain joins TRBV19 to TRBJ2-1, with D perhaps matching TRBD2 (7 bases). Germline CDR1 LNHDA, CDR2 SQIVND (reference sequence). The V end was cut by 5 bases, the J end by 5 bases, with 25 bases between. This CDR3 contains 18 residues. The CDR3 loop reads CASSPEPGGAPANNEQFF. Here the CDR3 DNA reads TGTGCCAGTAGTCCCGAGCCGGGGGGCGCACCCGCAAACAATGAGCAGTTCTTC.

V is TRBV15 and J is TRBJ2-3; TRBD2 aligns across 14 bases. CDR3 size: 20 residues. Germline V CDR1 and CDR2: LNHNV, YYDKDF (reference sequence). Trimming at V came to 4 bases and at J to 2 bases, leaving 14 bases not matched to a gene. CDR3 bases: TGTGCCACCAGCACCATTGAGCCGGGACTAGCGGGGGTTTCCACAGATACGCAGTATTTT. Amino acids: CATSTIEPGLAGVSTDTQYF.

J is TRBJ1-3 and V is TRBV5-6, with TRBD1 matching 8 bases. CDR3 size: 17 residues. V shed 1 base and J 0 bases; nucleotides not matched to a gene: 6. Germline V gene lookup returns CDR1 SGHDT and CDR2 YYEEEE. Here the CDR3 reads CASSLSWTGRSGNTIYF. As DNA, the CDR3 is TGTGCCAGCAGCTTGAGTTGGACAGGGCGCTCTGGAAACACCATATATTTT.

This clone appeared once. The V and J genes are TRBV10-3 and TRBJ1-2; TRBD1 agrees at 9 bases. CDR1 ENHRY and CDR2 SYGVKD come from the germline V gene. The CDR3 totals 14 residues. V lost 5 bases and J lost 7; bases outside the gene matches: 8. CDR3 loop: CAISPGQGQTGYTF. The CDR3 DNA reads TGTGCCATCAGTCCTGGACAGGGGCAGACTGGCTACACCTTC.

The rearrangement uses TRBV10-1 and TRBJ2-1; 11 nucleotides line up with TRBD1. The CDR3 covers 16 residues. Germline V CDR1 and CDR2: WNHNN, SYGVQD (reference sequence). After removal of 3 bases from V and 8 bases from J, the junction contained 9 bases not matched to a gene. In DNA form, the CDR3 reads TGCGCCAGCAGTGAACCCGGGACAGGGGGGGTCCATGAGCAGTTCTTC. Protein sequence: CASSEPGTGGVHEQFF.

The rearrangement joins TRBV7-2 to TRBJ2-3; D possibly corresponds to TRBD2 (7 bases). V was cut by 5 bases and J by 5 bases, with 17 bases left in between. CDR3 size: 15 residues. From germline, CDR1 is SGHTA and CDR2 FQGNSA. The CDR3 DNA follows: TGTGCCAGCAGCCTCCGGGGGGCGTCGGAAGATACGCAGTATTTT. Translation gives CASSLRGASEDTQYF.

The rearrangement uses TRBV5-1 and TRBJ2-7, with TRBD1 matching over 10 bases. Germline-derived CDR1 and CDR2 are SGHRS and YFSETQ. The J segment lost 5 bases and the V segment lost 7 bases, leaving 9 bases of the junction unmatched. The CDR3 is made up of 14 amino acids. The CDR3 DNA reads TGCGCCAGCTTTGAGACCGGGACAGGGGACGAGCAGTACTTC. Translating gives CASFETGTGDEQYF.

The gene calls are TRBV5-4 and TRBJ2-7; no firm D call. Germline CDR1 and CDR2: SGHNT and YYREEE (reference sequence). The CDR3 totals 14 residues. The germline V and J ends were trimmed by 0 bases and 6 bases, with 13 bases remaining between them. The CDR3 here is CASSLAPGALEQYF. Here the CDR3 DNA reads TGTGCCAGCAGCTTGGCCCCCGGTGCCCTCGAGCAGTACTTC.

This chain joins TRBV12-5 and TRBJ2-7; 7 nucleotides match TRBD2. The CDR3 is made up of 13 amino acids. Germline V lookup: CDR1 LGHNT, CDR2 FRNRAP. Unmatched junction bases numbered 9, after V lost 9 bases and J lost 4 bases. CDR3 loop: CASVLGGGYEQYF. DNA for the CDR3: TGTGCTAGCGTCCTCGGCGGGGGTTACGAGCAGTACTTC. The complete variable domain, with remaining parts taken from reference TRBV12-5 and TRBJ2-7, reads DARVTQTPRHKVTEMGQEVTMRCQPILGHNTVFWYRQTMMQGLELLAYFRNRAPLDDSGMPKDRFSAEMPDATLATLKIQPSEPRDSAVYFCASVLGGGYEQYFGPGTRLTVT.

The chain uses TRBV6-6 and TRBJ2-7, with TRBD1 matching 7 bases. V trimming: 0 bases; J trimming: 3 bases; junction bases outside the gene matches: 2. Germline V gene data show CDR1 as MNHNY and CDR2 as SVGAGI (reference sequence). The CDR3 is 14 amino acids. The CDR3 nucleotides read TGTGCCAGCAGTTACTCCCGGGACAGCTACGAGCAGTACTTC. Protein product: CASSYSRDSYEQYF.

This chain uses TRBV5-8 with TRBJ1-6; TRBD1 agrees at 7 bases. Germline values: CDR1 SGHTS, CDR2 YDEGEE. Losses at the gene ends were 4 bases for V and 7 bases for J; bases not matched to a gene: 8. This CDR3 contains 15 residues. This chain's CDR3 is CASSTGTVGNSPLHF. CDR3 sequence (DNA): TGTGCCAGCAGCACGGGGACAGTGGGCAATTCACCCCTCCACTTT.

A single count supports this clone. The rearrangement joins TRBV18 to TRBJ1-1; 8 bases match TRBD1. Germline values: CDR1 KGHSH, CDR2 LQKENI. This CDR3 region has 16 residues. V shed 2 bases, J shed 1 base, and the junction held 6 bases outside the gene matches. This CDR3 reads CASSPGVQGANTEAFF. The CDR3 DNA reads TGTGCCAGCTCACCAGGGGTTCAGGGGGCGAACACTGAAGCTTTCTTT.

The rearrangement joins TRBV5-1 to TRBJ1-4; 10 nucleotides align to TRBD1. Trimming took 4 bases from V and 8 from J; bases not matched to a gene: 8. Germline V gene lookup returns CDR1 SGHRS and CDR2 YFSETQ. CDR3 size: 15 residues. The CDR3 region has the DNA TGCGCCAGCAGCATAGGGACAGGGGATGGGGAAAAACTGTTTTTT. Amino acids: CASSIGTGDGEKLFF.

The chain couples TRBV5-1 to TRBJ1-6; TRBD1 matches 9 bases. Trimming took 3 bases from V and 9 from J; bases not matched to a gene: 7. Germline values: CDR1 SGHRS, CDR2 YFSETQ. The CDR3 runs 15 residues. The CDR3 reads CASSSGQGSSSPLHF. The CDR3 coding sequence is TGCGCCAGCAGCTCTGGACAGGGGTCGAGTTCACCCCTCCACTTT.

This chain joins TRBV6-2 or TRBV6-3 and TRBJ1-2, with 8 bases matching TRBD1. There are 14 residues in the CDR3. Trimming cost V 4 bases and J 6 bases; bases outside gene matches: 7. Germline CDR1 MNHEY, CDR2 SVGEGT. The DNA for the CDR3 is TGTGCCAGCAGTTCCAGGACAGGGACAAATGGCTACACCTTC. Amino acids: CASSSRTGTNGYTF.